This T cell receptor (beta chain) was sequenced during a study of T cell repertoires in cytomegalovirus infection. Concerning this clonotype: The antigen is unknown.

Germline V CDR1 and CDR2: DFQATT, SNEGSKA (reference sequence). CDR3 length: 15 amino acids. Trimming pared 5 bases from V and 4 bases from J, leaving 18 bases between. Study-wide results and limits: The study found HLA-C-restricted CMV-specific TCR beta clonotypes dominating the ex vivo response.

Each CDR3 protein is one row after TCRdb ran MiXCR on the reads. Among 450,000 to 650,000 distinct CDR3 sequences listed, 26% were seen once. This receptor was identified in a human donor in good health (CMV status not recorded). Some clones in this sample may be carry-over from other donors' samples. The J gene is TRBJ2-1, the V gene TRBV20-1; possibly TRBD2 for D (5 bases). Sequenced: PBMCs. The CDR3 spells CSAVVGDRGYNEQFF. Here the CDR3 DNA reads TGCAGTGCTGTGGTAGGCGACCGAGGGTACAATGAGCAGTTCTTC.